This T cell receptor (beta chain) derives from a study of shared clonotypes between healthy human individuals. Measured with immunoSEQ multiplex PCR; TCRdb has only the in-frame clones, and not every one. The table shows over a million clones, with roughly 96% occurring only once. The study's findings and limits: The study generally estimated greater richness for naive than memory subsets.

The V gene end was trimmed by 6 bases and the J gene end by 3 bases; junction bases not matched to a gene: 10. This CDR3 is built from 15 residues. Germline-derived CDR1 and CDR2 are MNHEY and SMNVEV (reference sequence). As concerns this clone: The antigen is undetermined.

The clonotype originates from a man under 40 in good health. The chain combines TRBV27 with TRBJ2-7; TRBD1 agrees at 8 bases. Sequencing used naive CD4+ T cells sorted from blood. Subset defined: CD45RA+ positively selected. DNA of the CDR3: TGTGCCAGCAGCTTCCAGGGGGCAGAATTCTACGAGCAGTACTTC. Its translation: CASSFQGAEFYEQYF.